Detailed here is one T cell receptor beta chain. The table came from immunoSEQ multiplex PCR; TCRdb's copy has only in-frame clones and leaves some out. The sample has a few hundred thousand clones; 65% to 90% are singletons. The germline V gene has CDR1 SGDLS and CDR2 YYNGEE. Trimming took 3 bases from V and 1 from J, leaving 3 bases between them. CDR3 length: 12 amino acids. The data stem from a study of blood T cell repertoires in COVID-19. This rearrangement joins TRBV9 to TRBJ2-3; D unresolved. The source of this sequence is a woman under 30 who had recovered from COVID-19. The sequencing sample was made of PBMCs or T cells enriched from blood (not recorded which). CDR3 nucleotide sequence: TGTGCCAGCAGCGCCGGCACAGATACGCAGTATTTT. Its translation is CASSAGTDTQYF. The whole variable domain, filled in from reference TRBV9 and TRBJ2-3, reads DSGVTQTPKHLITATGQRVTLRCSPRSGDLSVYWYQQSLDQGLQFLIQYYNGEERAKGNILERFSAQQFPDLHSELNLSSLELGDSALYFCASSAGTDTQYFGPGTRLTVL.